This T cell receptor beta chain was observed in a study of shared clonotypes between healthy human individuals. Study details: The study enrolled two women and a few men aged 18 to 49.

The protocol was immunoSEQ multiplex PCR, while the TCRdb copy is restricted to in-frame clones and leaves out a portion. The sample has over a million clones, around 82% seen once. The study, taken as a whole, reports: Sampling covered blood only; tissue repertoires likely differ. Naive CD4 clonotype sharing across a few donors was 4% to 5%.

Points on this clone: Its target is not known. An end of the junction does not agree with germline; a read error may underlie this.

The CDR3 consists of 17 residues. From germline, CDR1 is SGHRS and CDR2 YFSETQ. Sample: memory CD4+ T cells from PBMCs. Specified subset: CD45RA-negative fraction. This TCR came from a young man in good health. Some clones in this sample may be carry-over from other donors' samples. This chain uses TRBV5-1 with TRBJ2-5; D remains ambiguous. CDR3 sequence (DNA): TGCGCCAGCAGCTTGGTCCCTCGGGTCTTCCAAGGAGAGACCCAGCACTTC. Translating gives CASSLVPRVFQGETQHF.